Following are 18 T cell receptor beta chains from one sample sequenced in a study of cytomegalovirus exposure and HLA in healthy donors. Primers for the PCR totalled 60 Vbeta and 13 Jbeta. Some clones are missing from TCRdb's copy, which holds only in-frame ones; the method was immunoSEQ multiplex PCR. The table lists more than 85,000 clones, 83% of them singletons. Sample: PBMCs. The receptor set was obtained from a man between 18 and 35 years old in good health and CMV-seronegative.

The chain has TRBV15 and TRBJ1-1; 7 bases map to TRBD1. The germline V gene has CDR1 LNHNV and CDR2 YYDKDF (reference sequence). J gave up 7 bases and V 5 bases, and 4 bases lay outside the gene matches. The CDR3 contains 12 residues. CDR3 protein: CATSPTGNEAFF. The CDR3 DNA follows: TGTGCCACCAGCCCGACAGGGAATGAAGCTTTCTTT.

This sequence joins TRBV5-1 and TRBJ2-5, with 7 bases identical to TRBD1. The CDR3 totals 14 residues. Germline V gives CDR1 SGHRS, CDR2 YFSETQ. The J segment lost 2 bases and the V segment lost 3 bases, leaving 4 bases of the junction unmatched. In DNA, the CDR3 is TGCGCCAGCAGCTCGTTGGGACAGCAAGAGACCCAGTACTTC. Translating gives CASSSLGQQETQYF.

The CDR3, as DNA: TGTGCCAGCAGCCCGCCCGGGACAGGGAACACTGAAGCTTTCTTT. Amino acid sequence: CASSPPGTGNTEAFF. The gene calls are TRBV7-2 and TRBJ1-1, with 8 bases fitting TRBD1. The germline CDR1 and CDR2 sequences are SGHTA and FQGNSA. V gave up 5 bases and J gave up 1 base; unmatched junction bases: 6. The CDR3 sequence is 15 residues long.

About this clone itself: A junction boundary mismatches the germline segment, possibly from a read error. The sample has other DNA sequences that encode this CDR3 too. This chain uses TRBV7-9 with TRBJ1-1, with D hard to call. From germline, CDR1 is SEHNR and CDR2 FQNEAQ (reference sequence). The CDR3 runs to 13 residues. CDR3 sequence reads: CASSPSLDTEAFF. The CDR3 DNA is TGTGCCAGCAGCCCAAGTTTAGACACTGAGGCTTTCTTT.

The chain is built from TRBV10-1 and TRBJ1-1; unclear D gene. The CDR3 has 15 residues. CDR1 WNHNN and CDR2 SYGVQD come from the germline V gene (reference sequence). Trimming removed 4 bases from V and 4 bases from J, with 16 bases in between. CDR3 protein: CASSAVDPRGTEAFF. CDR3 bases: TGCGCCAGCAGTGCTGTCGACCCCCGGGGCACTGAAGCTTTCTTT.

The J gene is TRBJ2-7, the V gene TRBV27, with 10 bases matching TRBD1. The CDR3 spans 15 residues. V shed 4 bases and J 4 bases; nucleotides not matched to a gene: 7. Germline CDR1 MNHEY, CDR2 SMNVEV (reference sequence). The CDR3 DNA is TGTGCCAGCAGTTCCTTCGGGACAGGGGAATACGAGCAGTACTTC. As protein: CASSSFGTGEYEQYF.

V usage is TRBV7-6 and J usage is TRBJ2-1; the match to TRBD2 covers 8 bases. CDR3 length equals 13 residues. Losses at the gene ends were 5 bases for V and 10 bases for J; bases not matched to a gene: 7. Germline V gene lookup returns CDR1 SGHVS and CDR2 FNYEAQ. The CDR3 nucleotides are TGTGCCAGCAGCGCCTTGCCGGGGGGGGAGCAGTTCTTC. Residues: CASSALPGGEQFF.

The V call is TRBV11-2, the J call TRBJ1-2; D is possibly TRBD1 (6 bases). V was cut by 4 bases and J by 4 bases, with 16 bases left in between. The CDR3 has 15 amino acids. The V gene's germline CDR1 is SGHAT and CDR2 FQNNGV. In DNA, the CDR3 is TGTGCCAGCAGCTCTACCTTCGACAGGTCCTATGGCTACACCTTC. As protein: CASSSTFDRSYGYTF.

This CDR3 is CASSFRGRYEQYF. DNA of the CDR3: TGCGCCAGCAGCTTCCGCGGGAGGTACGAGCAGTACTTC. The chain employs TRBV5-1 and TRBJ2-7, with 8 positions matching TRBD2. Per germline, CDR1 SGHRS and CDR2 YFSETQ. The V gene end was trimmed by 2 bases and the J gene end by 4 bases; junction bases not matched to a gene: 2. The CDR3 length is 13 residues.

V and J are TRBV13 and TRBJ2-7; TRBD2 matches 7 bases. Trimming at V came to 5 bases and at J to 4 bases, leaving 8 bases not matched to a gene. Germline V CDR1 and CDR2: PRHDT, FYEKMQ (reference sequence). The CDR3 spans 14 residues. In nucleotides, the CDR3 is TGTGCCAGCAGCCCTAGCGGAAGCCTTTACGAGCAGTACTTC. It specifies CASSPSGSLYEQYF.

As DNA, the CDR3 is TGTGCCAGCAGCTTGCTAGCGGGAGGGAAAGAGACCCAGTACTTC. This encodes CASSLLAGGKETQYF. The chain recombines TRBV7-3 with TRBJ2-5, with 12 bases lining up with TRBD2. The germline V gene encodes CDR1 SGHTA and CDR2 FQGTGA. This CDR3 contains 15 residues. The junction had 2 bases not matched to a gene; V was cut back by 3 bases and J by 3 bases.

This chain connects TRBV4-3 to TRBJ2-4; 7 positions agree with TRBD2. The germline CDR1 and CDR2 sequences are LGHNA and YSLEER. The CDR3 is 16 residues long. Trimming at V came to 0 bases and at J to 0 bases, leaving 2 bases not matched to a gene. The CDR3 nucleotides read TGCGCCAGCAGCCAAGAAGCGGGGCTAGCCAAAAACATTCAGTACTTC. This gives the protein CASSQEAGLAKNIQYF.

V and J are TRBV11-3 and TRBJ2-1; TRBD2 is a possible D gene (5 bases). V shed 1 base and J shed 7 bases, with 14 bases lying between them. This CDR3 contains 15 residues. The germline V gene has CDR1 SGHNT and CDR2 YENEEA. This CDR3 is CASSLGSGSWNEQFF. CDR3 bases: TGTGCCAGCAGCTTAGGTTCGGGGAGCTGGAATGAGCAGTTCTTC.

This chain links TRBV7-8 with TRBJ2-5, with 8 bases identical to TRBD1. V trimming: 3 bases; J trimming: 5 bases; junction bases outside the gene matches: 2. CDR1 is SGHVS and CDR2 is FQNEAQ in the germline V gene. This CDR3 is 13 amino acids long. CDR3 coding DNA: TGTGCCAGCAGCTTCCAGGGGGCGGAGACCCAGTACTTC. Its translation is CASSFQGAETQYF.

This clone was counted once. V and J are TRBV7-2 and TRBJ1-2; possible D gene TRBD1, 5 bases. Trimming removed 5 bases from V and 3 bases from J, with 16 bases in between. Germline lookup yields CDR1 SGHTA and CDR2 FQGNSA. The CDR3 consists of 15 residues. DNA for the CDR3: TGTGCCAGCAGCCCCGGGGGGGTATCCTACTATGGCTACACCTTC. This sequence encodes CASSPGGVSYYGYTF.

The rearrangement uses TRBV11-3 and TRBJ2-6; no clear D. Trimming took off 1 base at V and 4 bases at J, with 11 bases between the two ends. The germline CDR1 and CDR2 sequences are SGHNT and YENEEA. CDR3 size: 16 residues. Here the CDR3 DNA reads TGTGCCAGCAGCTTAGGACTGACCTCGGGGGCCAACGTCCTGACTTTC. This codes for CASSLGLTSGANVLTF.

The rearrangement uses TRBV28 and TRBJ1-1; perhaps TRBD1 as D (5 bases). This CDR3 has 16 amino acids. The V and J ends lost 6 bases and 4 bases respectively, with 21 bases between them. Germline V gives CDR1 MDHEN, CDR2 SYDVKM. CDR3 in DNA: TGTGCCAGCAGATCCTACCTTCGGACATATGTCACTGAAGCTTTCTTT. Translation: CASRSYLRTYVTEAFF.

The chain has TRBV21-1 and TRBJ2-3; the D segment call TRBD2 is taken from the table without a DNA check. TRBV21-1 is a recognized pseudogene. This CDR3 contains 15 residues. CDR3: CASSKDWGVEDTQYF. CDR3 DNA sequence: TGTGCCAGCAGCAAAGATTGGGGGGTGGAAGATACGCAGTATTTT.